The 6 T cell receptor beta chains listed next were all sequenced from one sample in a study of blood T cell repertoires in COVID-19. Produced via immunoSEQ multiplex PCR; TCRdb's table is partial and in-frame only. Of 300,000 to 400,000 clones in the sample, around 87% were seen once. Material for sequencing was PBMCs or T cells enriched from blood (not recorded which). The receptors were sampled from a woman aged 25 to 39 with acute COVID-19.

The rearrangement joins TRBV11-3 to TRBJ1-1, with no clear D. This CDR3 comprises 15 residues. Germline V gives CDR1 SGHNT, CDR2 YENEEA. Between the trimmed V and J ends, which lost 5 bases and 2 bases, there was a span of 15 bases. CDR3 DNA sequence: TGTGCCAGCAGCCCTAGACGGGTGAAAAACACTGAAGCTTTCTTT. Protein product: CASSPRRVKNTEAFF.

This chain connects TRBV7-9 to TRBJ2-2, with D tentatively TRBD2 (5 bases). Germline V gene lookup returns CDR1 SEHNR and CDR2 FQNEAQ (reference sequence). The CDR3 is 15 amino acids. Deletions cut 6 bases from V and 3 bases from J, with 14 bases between. CDR3 DNA sequence: TGTGCCAGCAGGACCTACCGGGGATACACCGGGGAGCTGTTTTTT. It translates to CASRTYRGYTGELFF.

The chain is built from TRBV4-1 and TRBJ2-1; 9 bases are a match to TRBD2. CDR1 and CDR2 from the germline V gene are MGHRA and YSYEKL. The V segment lost 0 bases and the J segment 7 bases; nucleotides outside the gene matches: 16. The CDR3 consists of 19 residues. CDR3: CASSQDATSSGEIRNEQFF. DNA of the CDR3: TGCGCCAGCAGCCAAGACGCTACCTCTAGCGGGGAGATCAGGAATGAGCAGTTCTTC.

The chain couples TRBV6-6 to TRBJ1-1; D possibly corresponds to TRBD1 (6 bases). Germline V gene lookup returns CDR1 MNHNY and CDR2 SVGAGI (reference sequence). This CDR3 is built from 14 residues. Trimming took 7 bases from V and 3 from J, leaving 15 bases between them. CDR3 protein: CASTLGGRYTEAFF. CDR3 sequence (DNA): TGTGCCAGCACTTTGGGGGGGCGGTACACTGAAGCTTTCTTT.

Worth noting for this clone: The same CDR3 arises from other DNA sequences in this sample as well. The chain is built from TRBV7-9 and TRBJ1-5; TRBD1 might be the D (5 bases). This CDR3 spans 14 amino acids. Trimming took off 0 bases at V and 6 bases at J, with 9 bases between the two ends. From germline, CDR1 is SEHNR and CDR2 FQNEAQ (reference sequence). The CDR3 coding sequence is TGTGCCAGCAGCTTAGCTGGGGGGGGTCAGCCCCAGCATTTT. Translation gives CASSLAGGGQPQHF.

The sample holds one count of this clone. The V gene is TRBV7-2, the J gene TRBJ1-2, with TRBD1 matching 12 bases. CDR1 and CDR2 from the germline V gene are SGHTA and FQGNSA. The CDR3 extends over 14 amino acids. Trimming cost V 4 bases and J 6 bases; bases outside gene matches: 3. The CDR3 sequence is CASSSGQGANGYTF. CDR3 nucleotide sequence: TGTGCCAGCAGCTCGGGACAGGGGGCGAATGGCTACACCTTC.